The next 13 T cell receptor beta chains were all read from a single sample in a study of molecular identifiers for immune sequencing clone quantification. TCRdb reprocessed the PCR reads via MiXCR and lists one record per CDR3 protein. Of roughly 320,000 distinct CDR3 sequences listed, roughly a fifth are singletons. The source material was naive CD8+ T cells from blood, with Jurkat cell RNA spiked in. Noted subset: FACS-sorted CD8+CD4-CCR7+CD45RA+ naive T cells. The source of these receptors is a human donor in good health. Some libraries in this study had Jurkat cell RNA spiked in.

There are many counts of this clonotype. This chain links TRBV5-1 with TRBJ1-4; D perhaps matches TRBD1 (6 bases). The V end lost 7 bases, the J end lost 1 base, and 14 bases lay between the germline ends. Germline V gene data show CDR1 as SGHRS and CDR2 as YFSETQ. The CDR3 contains 15 residues. The CDR3 nucleotides read TGCGCCAGCCAGTCCAGAGGGGGAACTAATGAAAAACTGTTTTTT. As protein: CASQSRGGTNEKLFF. Drawing the rest from reference TRBV5-1 and TRBJ1-4, the complete variable domain is KAGVTQTPRYLIKTRGQQVTLSCSPISGHRSVSWYQQTPGQGLQFLFEYFSETQRNKGNFPGRFSGRQFSNSRSEMNVSTLELGDSALYLCASQSRGGTNEKLFFGSGTQLSVL.

Many counts were recorded for this clonotype. This chain links TRBV5-6 with TRBJ1-2; D is unclear. V lost 3 bases to trimming and J lost 10 bases, with 13 bases between them. Germline V gene data show CDR1 as SGHDT and CDR2 as YYEEEE. The CDR3 spans 12 residues. CDR3: CASSSQSPPYTF. The DNA for the CDR3 is TGTGCCAGCAGCTCTCAGTCCCCTCCCTACACCTTC. Supplemented by reference TRBV5-6 and TRBJ1-2, the full variable domain reads DAGVTQSPTHLIKTRGQQVTLRCSPKSGHDTVSWYQQALGQGPQFIFQYYEEEERQRGNFPDRFSGHQFPNYSSELNVNALLLGDSALYLCASSSQSPPYTFGSGTRLTVV.

The chain joins TRBV16 to TRBJ2-3, with 7 positions matching TRBD2. Germline V CDR1 and CDR2: KGHSY, FQNENV. V gave up 0 bases and J gave up 4 bases; unmatched junction bases: 4. This CDR3 comprises 15 residues. The CDR3 loop is CASSQSRRGADTQYF. The CDR3 region has the DNA TGTGCCAGCAGCCAATCCCGACGGGGGGCAGATACGCAGTATTTT.

The table lists this clonotype with many counts. The rearrangement joins TRBV28 to TRBJ2-1; 14 bases agree with TRBD2. Per germline, CDR1 MDHEN and CDR2 SYDVKM. There are 14 residues in the CDR3. Trimming cost V 5 bases and J 12 bases; bases outside gene matches: 6. CDR3 region: CASSPGTSGSGQFF. DNA of the CDR3: TGTGCCAGCAGTCCCGGGACTAGCGGGAGTGGGCAGTTCTTC.

This clonotype appeared many times. The rearrangement uses TRBV7-2 and TRBJ2-5; D unresolved. This CDR3 has 15 amino acids. Trimming cost V 3 bases and J 2 bases, with 13 bases left between them. Germline V CDR1 and CDR2: SGHTA, FQGNSA. In DNA, the CDR3 is TGTGCCAGCAGCTTTGGATCAGGTCCTCAAGAGACCCAGTACTTC. This sequence encodes CASSFGSGPQETQYF. The complete variable domain, with remaining parts taken from reference TRBV7-2 and TRBJ2-5, reads GAGVSQSPSNKVTEKGKDVELRCDPISGHTALYWYRQSLGQGLEFLIYFQGNSAPDKSGLPSDRFSAERTGGSVSTLTIQRTQQEDSAVYLCASSFGSGPQETQYFGPGTRLLVL.

This clonotype appeared many times. The V gene is TRBV12-3 or TRBV12-4, the J gene TRBJ1-1, with TRBD1 identical over 7 bases. This CDR3 is built from 15 residues. The V gene end was trimmed by 4 bases and the J gene end by 1 base; junction bases not matched to a gene: 6. CDR3 coding DNA: TGTGCCAGCAGTTCCAACAGGGGATCGAACACTGAAGCTTTCTTT. Its translation: CASSSNRGSNTEAFF.

The rearrangement links TRBV9 to TRBJ2-3, with 7 bases aligning to TRBD2. Per germline, CDR1 SGDLS and CDR2 YYNGEE. Trimming at V came to 0 bases and at J to 0 bases, leaving 10 bases not matched to a gene. The CDR3 runs to 18 residues. The CDR3 nucleotides read TGTGCCAGCAGCGTAGCGGGTCCCGGGACTACTAGCACAGATACGCAGTATTTT. The encoded protein is CASSVAGPGTTSTDTQYF.

The rearrangement uses TRBV11-1 and TRBJ2-1; perhaps TRBD2 as D (6 bases). Germline lookup yields CDR1 SGHAT and CDR2 FQDESV (reference sequence). This CDR3 region has 16 residues. V was pared by 5 bases and J by 4 bases, with 18 bases between. This CDR3 is CASSPKEGRLYNEQFF. In DNA, the CDR3 is TGTGCCAGCAGCCCAAAGGAGGGGCGTCTATACAATGAGCAGTTCTTC.

This clonotype was found a few times. The rearrangement joins TRBV24-1 to TRBJ2-7; D assignment may be TRBD1 or TRBD2 (5 bases each). CDR1 is KGHDR and CDR2 is SFDVKD in the germline V gene. This CDR3 comprises 15 residues. Trimming stripped 4 bases from V and 1 base from J, with 13 bases between. The CDR3 is CATSDHRDASYEQYF. CDR3 coding DNA: TGTGCCACCAGTGACCACCGGGACGCATCCTACGAGCAGTACTTC.

This clonotype was detected a few times. The chain has TRBV2 and TRBJ1-1; no definite D call. There are 15 residues in the CDR3. V was pared by 3 bases and J by 2 bases, with 13 bases between. Germline CDR1 and CDR2: SNHLY and FYNNEI. CDR3 sequence: CASSDAHSGNTEAFF. The DNA for the CDR3 is TGTGCCAGCAGTGACGCACACAGCGGAAACACTGAAGCTTTCTTT.

As regards this clonotype: Being one base from a much bigger clone, this may be a read error. J is TRBJ2-1 and V is TRBV7-2; the D gene is possibly TRBD2 (5 bases). The CDR3 has 15 amino acids. In germline, CDR1 is SGHTA, CDR2 FQGNSA. The CDR3 protein is CASRLEEQRYNVQFF. CDR3 DNA: TGTGCCAGCAGGCTAGAGGAACAGCGGTACAATGTGCAGTTCTTC.

This clonotype came up many times. The chain joins TRBV27 to TRBJ1-6; 8 bases line up with TRBD1. After removal of 5 bases from V and 9 bases from J, the junction contained 6 bases not matched to a gene. CDR1 is MNHEY and CDR2 is SMNVEV in the germline V gene (reference sequence). The CDR3 loop spans 14 amino acids. The CDR3 DNA reads TGTGCCAGCAGTCCGACAGGGGCGAGTTCACCCCTCCACTTT. This sequence encodes CASSPTGASSPLHF.

This clonotype showed up many times. V gene TRBV7-2 combines with J gene TRBJ2-3, with a weak D call TRBD2 (5 bases). From germline, CDR1 is SGHTA and CDR2 FQGNSA. The ends were cut back, 5 bases at V and 2 bases at J, with 20 bases in the middle. There are 17 residues in the CDR3. CDR3 in amino acids: CASSPNPRGWDTDTQYF. CDR3 in DNA: TGTGCCAGCAGCCCAAACCCCCGGGGTTGGGACACAGATACGCAGTATTTT.